The 4 T cell receptor beta chains below come from one sample, sequenced in a study of response to subunit inactivated influenza vaccine. MiXCR, applied by TCRdb to the RT-PCR reads, yields one record per CDR3 protein. This sample has 450,000 to 700,000 distinct CDR3 sequences, with 14% found just once. The sequenced sample was PBMCs from blood, obtained about 11 days after vaccination. Every receptor here comes from a man between 45 and 60 years old who received an inactivated influenza vaccine.

A word on this clonotype: The junction and the germline gene differ at one end; a read error may be behind it. The chain joins TRBV2 to TRBJ2-1; no definite D call. The CDR3 spans 10 residues. CDR1 SNHLY and CDR2 FYNNEI come from the germline V gene. CDR3 sequence: CASSTPVLAF. The CDR3 DNA reads TGTGCCAGCAGTACCCCCGTACTTGCCTTC.

The CDR3 loop is CASSRTGQTTGELFF. The CDR3 region has the DNA TGCGCCAGCAGCCGTACGGGACAGACCACCGGGGAGCTGTTTTTT. The chain couples TRBV5-1 to TRBJ2-2, with TRBD1 matching 7 bases. CDR1 SGHRS and CDR2 YFSETQ come from the germline V gene. V shed 4 bases and J 4 bases; nucleotides not matched to a gene: 7. CDR3 length: 15 residues.

The genes are TRBV11-2 and TRBJ1-1; no clear D gene. CDR1 and CDR2 from the germline V gene are SGHAT and FQNNGV. The CDR3 is 15 residues long. The V end was cut by 7 bases, the J end by 0 bases, with 15 bases between. DNA of the CDR3: TGTGCCAGCACCCTTAGCGGCCAAATGAACACTGAAGCTTTCTTT. As protein: CASTLSGQMNTEAFF.

This clonotype was seen a few times. The J gene is TRBJ2-1, the V gene TRBV28; TRBD2 is a possible D gene (6 bases). The germline V and J ends were trimmed by 6 bases and 6 bases, with 21 bases remaining between them. The germline V gene encodes CDR1 MDHEN and CDR2 SYDVKM. CDR3 length: 16 residues. The CDR3: CASSSMDYRVINEQFF. The CDR3 coding sequence is TGTGCCAGCAGCTCTATGGACTATCGGGTGATCAATGAGCAGTTCTTC.